Detailed here is one T cell receptor (beta chain). A much larger clone lies a single base off, so this may be a read error. The data belong to a study of response to subunit inactivated influenza vaccine. In TCRdb, the RT-PCR reads were re-called with MiXCR into one record per CDR3 protein. In the table there are approximately 680,000 distinct CDR3 sequences, around 16% of which are singletons. CDR3 size: 15 residues. Trimming left V 6 bases short and J 6 bases short, with 21 bases between. Germline V CDR1 and CDR2: MNHNS, SASEGT. This TCR was sampled from a man aged 50-60 years who received an inactivated influenza vaccine. Sequences were derived from PBMCs from blood, sampled about 12 days after vaccination. This rearrangement joins TRBV6-1 to TRBJ2-7, with D perhaps matching TRBD1 (6 bases). CDR3 region: CASSGTGTPACEQYF. The CDR3 coding sequence is TGTGCCAGCAGCGGTACCGGGACACCGGCCTGCGAGCAGTACTTC.